This TCR beta chain was recovered during a study of blood T cell repertoires in COVID-19 (dated by TCRdb to between 2020 and 2021). As for the study more broadly: Collaborator samples came from the United States, Italy and Spain and covered acute and convalescent phases of COVID-19. The material from the prospective study consisted of cDNA or gDNA derived from T cells, B-cell-depleted T cells, or PBMCs. Subjects who had been exposed to COVID-19, were actively infected with it, or had recovered from it provided the deeply sampled blood TCRbeta repertoires that made up the dataset. The repertoires were made available in a free public database intended to serve as a resource for research on the immune response to SARS-CoV-2. The samples were drawn from two sources: the first 160 participants of the ongoing ImmuneRACE study, and 950 to 1,500 subjects contributed by 6 global collaborators. Sample metadata almost always included a de-identified subject ID, COVID-19 status, age in years and sex. HLA class I and class II types, where available, came from metadata supplied by the sample provider rather than from assay-based typing. Results and caveats for the whole study, not just this receptor: How much clinical and demographic metadata was included differed by source and by participant, and the metadata was provided uncurated.

TCRbeta CDR3 regions were amplified from genomic DNA by means of the immunoSEQ Assay, a bias-controlled multiplex PCR. For the original study's pipeline: The number of nucleated cells in each sample was estimated from the amplification of reference gene primers within the assay. Sequence reads were collapsed and filtered to measure the absolute abundance of every unique TCRbeta CDR3 rearrangement. For each sample, productive Simpson clonality was calculated as the square root of Simpson's diversity index across productive rearrangements. The table comes from immuneACCESS by way of TCRdb, which keeps in-frame sequences with V and J called. Part of the clones is missing from these tables; in studies checked, under half for an unresolved V gene and the rest for unknown reasons. V and J calls and clone size follow that table, whereas D and trimming were derived from the DNA. The sample includes some 74,000 clones, with roughly four fifths observed a single time. The top ten clonotypes cover approximately 15% of the sample.

Germline trimming: 4 bases from V, 8 bases from J; junction bases outside gene matches: 5. CDR1 and CDR2, looked up from the germline V gene (reference sequence), are LNHDA and SQIVND. CDR3 length: 13 amino acids, cysteine to phenylalanine. Only the CDR3 portion is preserved as DNA: 39 bases, with reading frame beginning at the first base. Whole blood was collected in K2EDTA tubes by collaborating institutions according to the institutions' own protocols. Collaborator samples were shipped for TCRbeta analysis as frozen whole blood, isolated PBMCs, or DNA extracted from either sample type. This clone was found many times. Its binding antigen is unknown. Per-base qualities were not stored, and no clone one base away is much larger.

The chain couples TRBV19 to TRBJ1-1; 9 nucleotides in the junction match TRBD1. The sequencing sample was made of peripheral blood. The sequence came from a man between 65 and 80 years old with active or convalescent COVID-19. The DNA sequence follows: TGTGCCAGTAGTAGGGACAGGGAAGCCGAAGCTTTCTTT. This is translated as CASSRDREAEAFF.